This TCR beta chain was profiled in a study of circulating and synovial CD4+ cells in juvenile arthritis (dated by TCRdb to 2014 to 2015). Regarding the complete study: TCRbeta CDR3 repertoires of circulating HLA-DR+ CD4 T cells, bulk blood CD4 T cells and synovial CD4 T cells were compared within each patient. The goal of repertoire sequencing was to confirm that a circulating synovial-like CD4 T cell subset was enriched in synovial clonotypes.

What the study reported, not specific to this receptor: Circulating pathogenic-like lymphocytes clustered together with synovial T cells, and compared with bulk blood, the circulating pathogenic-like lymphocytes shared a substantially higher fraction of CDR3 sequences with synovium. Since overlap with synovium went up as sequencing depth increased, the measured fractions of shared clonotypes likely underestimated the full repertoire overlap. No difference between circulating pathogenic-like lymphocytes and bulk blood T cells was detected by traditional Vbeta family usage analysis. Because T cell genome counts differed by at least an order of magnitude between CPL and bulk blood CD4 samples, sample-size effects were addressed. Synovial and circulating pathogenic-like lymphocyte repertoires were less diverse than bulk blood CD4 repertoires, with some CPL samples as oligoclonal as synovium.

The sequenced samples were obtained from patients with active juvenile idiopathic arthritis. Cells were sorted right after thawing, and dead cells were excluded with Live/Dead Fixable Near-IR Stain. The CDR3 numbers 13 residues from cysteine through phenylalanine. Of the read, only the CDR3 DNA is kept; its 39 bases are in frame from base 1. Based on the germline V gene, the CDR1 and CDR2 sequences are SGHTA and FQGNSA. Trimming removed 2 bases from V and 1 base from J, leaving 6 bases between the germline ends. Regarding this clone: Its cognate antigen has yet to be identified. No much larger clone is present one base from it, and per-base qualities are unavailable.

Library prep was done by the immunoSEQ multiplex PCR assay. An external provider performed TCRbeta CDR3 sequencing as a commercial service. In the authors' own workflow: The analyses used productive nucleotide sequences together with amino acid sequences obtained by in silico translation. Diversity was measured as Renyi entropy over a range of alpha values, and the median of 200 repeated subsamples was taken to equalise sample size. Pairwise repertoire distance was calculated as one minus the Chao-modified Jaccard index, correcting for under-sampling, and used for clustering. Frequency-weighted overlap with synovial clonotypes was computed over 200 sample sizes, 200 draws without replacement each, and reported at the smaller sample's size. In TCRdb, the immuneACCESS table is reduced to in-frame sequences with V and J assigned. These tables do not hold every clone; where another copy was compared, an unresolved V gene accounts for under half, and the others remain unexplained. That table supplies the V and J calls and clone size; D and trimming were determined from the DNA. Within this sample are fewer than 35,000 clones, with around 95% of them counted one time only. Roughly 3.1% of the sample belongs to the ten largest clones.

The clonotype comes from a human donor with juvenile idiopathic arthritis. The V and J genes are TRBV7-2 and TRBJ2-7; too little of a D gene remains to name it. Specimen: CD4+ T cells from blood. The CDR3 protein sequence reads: CASSLSGSYEQYF. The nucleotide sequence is TGTGCCAGCAGCTTATCGGGTTCCTACGAGCAGTACTTC. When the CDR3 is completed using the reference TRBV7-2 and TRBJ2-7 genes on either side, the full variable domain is GAGVSQSPSNKVTEKGKDVELRCDPISGHTALYWYRQSLGQGLEFLIYFQGNSAPDKSGLPSDRFSAERTGGSVSTLTIQRTQQEDSAVYLCASSLSGSYEQYFGPGTRLTVT.